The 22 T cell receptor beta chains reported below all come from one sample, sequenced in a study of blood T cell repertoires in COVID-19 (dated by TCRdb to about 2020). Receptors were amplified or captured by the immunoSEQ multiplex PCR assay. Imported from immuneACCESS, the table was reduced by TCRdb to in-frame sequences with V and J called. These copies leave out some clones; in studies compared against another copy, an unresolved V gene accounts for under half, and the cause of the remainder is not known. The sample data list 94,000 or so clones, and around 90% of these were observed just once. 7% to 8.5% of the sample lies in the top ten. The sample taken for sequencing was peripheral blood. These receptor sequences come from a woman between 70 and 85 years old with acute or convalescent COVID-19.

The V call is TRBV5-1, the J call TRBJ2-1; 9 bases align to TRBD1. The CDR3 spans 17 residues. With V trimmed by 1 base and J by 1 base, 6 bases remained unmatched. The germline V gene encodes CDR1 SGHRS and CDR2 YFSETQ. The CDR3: CASSLRPGTGSYNEQFF. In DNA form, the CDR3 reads TGCGCCAGCAGCTTGAGGCCAGGGACAGGGTCCTACAATGAGCAGTTCTTC.

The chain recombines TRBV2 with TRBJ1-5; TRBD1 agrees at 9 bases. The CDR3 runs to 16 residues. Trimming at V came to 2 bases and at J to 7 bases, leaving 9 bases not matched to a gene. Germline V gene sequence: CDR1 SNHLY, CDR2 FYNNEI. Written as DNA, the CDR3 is TGTGCCAGCAGTGAAACGACAGGGGGAGGAAAGCAGCCCCAGCATTTT. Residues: CASSETTGGGKQPQHF.

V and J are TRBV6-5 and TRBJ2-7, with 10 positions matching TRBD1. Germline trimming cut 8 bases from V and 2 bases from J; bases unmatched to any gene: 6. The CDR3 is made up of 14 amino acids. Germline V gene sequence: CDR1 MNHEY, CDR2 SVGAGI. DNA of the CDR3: TGTGCCAGCGTGACAGGGGGCCGACCCTACGAGCAGTACTTC. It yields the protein CASVTGGRPYEQYF.

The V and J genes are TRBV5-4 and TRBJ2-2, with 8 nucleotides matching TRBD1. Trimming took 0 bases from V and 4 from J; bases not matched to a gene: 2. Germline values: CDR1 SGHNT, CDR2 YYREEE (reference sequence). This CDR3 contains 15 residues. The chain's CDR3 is CASSLDRGTTGELFF. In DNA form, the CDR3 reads TGTGCCAGCAGCTTGGACAGGGGGACCACCGGGGAGCTGTTTTTT.

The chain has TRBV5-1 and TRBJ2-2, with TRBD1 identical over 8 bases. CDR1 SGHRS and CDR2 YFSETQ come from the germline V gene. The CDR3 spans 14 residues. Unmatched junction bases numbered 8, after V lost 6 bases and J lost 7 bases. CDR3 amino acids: CASTGQGANGELFF. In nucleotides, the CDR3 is TGCGCCAGCACGGGGCAGGGGGCAAACGGGGAGCTGTTTTTT.

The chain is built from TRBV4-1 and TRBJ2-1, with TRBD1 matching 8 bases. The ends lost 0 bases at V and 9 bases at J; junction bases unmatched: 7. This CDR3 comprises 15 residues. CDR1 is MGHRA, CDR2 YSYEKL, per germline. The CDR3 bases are TGCGCCAGCAGCCAAGACTGGACAGGGAGTTTTGAGCAGTTCTTC. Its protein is CASSQDWTGSFEQFF.

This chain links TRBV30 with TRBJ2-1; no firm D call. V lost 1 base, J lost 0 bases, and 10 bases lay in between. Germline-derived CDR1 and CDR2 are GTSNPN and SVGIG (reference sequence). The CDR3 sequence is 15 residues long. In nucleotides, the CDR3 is TGTGCCTGGAGTGGTAGACTTCGCTCCTACAATGAGCAGTTCTTC. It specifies CAWSGRLRSYNEQFF.

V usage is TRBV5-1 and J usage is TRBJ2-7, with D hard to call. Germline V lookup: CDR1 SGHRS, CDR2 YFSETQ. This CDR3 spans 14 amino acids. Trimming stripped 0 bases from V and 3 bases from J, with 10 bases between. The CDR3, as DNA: TGCGCCAGCAGCTTGGGTGACACTGGCTACGAGCAGTACTTC. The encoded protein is CASSLGDTGYEQYF.

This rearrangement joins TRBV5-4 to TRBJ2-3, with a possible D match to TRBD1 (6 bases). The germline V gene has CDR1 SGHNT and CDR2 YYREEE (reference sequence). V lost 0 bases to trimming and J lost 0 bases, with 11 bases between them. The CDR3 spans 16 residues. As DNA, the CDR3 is TGTGCCAGCAGCTTGGCAGGACAGATAAGCACAGATACGCAGTATTTT. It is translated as CASSLAGQISTDTQYF.

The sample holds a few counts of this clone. This CDR3 is CASSFIQGREQPQHF. CDR3 DNA: TGCGCCAGCAGCTTTATACAGGGGCGGGAACAGCCCCAGCATTTT. The genes are TRBV5-1 and TRBJ1-5; 7 bases fit TRBD1. J gave up 7 bases and V 2 bases, and 9 bases lay outside the gene matches. CDR1 is SGHRS, CDR2 YFSETQ, per germline. The CDR3 has 15 residues.

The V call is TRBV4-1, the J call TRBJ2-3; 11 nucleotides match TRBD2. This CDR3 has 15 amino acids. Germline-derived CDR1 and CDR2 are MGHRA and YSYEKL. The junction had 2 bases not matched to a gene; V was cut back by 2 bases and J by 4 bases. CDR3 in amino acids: CASSQLAGGPDTQYF. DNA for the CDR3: TGCGCCAGCAGCCAATTAGCGGGAGGGCCAGATACGCAGTATTTT.

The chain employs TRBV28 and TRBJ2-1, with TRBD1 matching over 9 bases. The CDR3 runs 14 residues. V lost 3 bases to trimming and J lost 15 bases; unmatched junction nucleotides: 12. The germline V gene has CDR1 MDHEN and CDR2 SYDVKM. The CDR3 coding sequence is TGTGCCAGCAGTTTGACCGGGACAGGGAAGGCGCGGTTCTTC. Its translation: CASSLTGTGKARFF.

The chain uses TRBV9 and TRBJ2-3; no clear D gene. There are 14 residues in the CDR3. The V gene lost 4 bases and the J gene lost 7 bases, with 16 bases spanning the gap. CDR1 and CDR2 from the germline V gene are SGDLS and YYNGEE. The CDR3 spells CASSPLATPNTQYF. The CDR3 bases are TGTGCCAGCAGCCCCTTAGCCACTCCGAATACGCAGTATTTT.

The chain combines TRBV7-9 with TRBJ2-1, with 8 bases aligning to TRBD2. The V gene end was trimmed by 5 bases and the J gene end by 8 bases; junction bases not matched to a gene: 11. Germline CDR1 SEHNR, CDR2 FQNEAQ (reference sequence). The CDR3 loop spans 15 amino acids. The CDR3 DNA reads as TGTGCCAGCAGCACATCCGGGACTAGTATTTATGAGCAGTTCTTC. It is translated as CASSTSGTSIYEQFF.

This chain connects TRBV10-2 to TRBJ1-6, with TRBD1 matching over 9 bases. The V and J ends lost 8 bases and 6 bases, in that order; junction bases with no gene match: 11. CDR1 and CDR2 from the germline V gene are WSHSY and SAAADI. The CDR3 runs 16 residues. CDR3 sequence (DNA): TGCGCCAGCCGAGAGTCCGGGACAGGGCTTAATTCACCCCTCCACTTT. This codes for CASRESGTGLNSPLHF.

As DNA, the CDR3 is TGTGCTAGTGGCATACAAACGAACACTGAAGCTTTCTTT. Its protein product is CASGIQTNTEAFF. The chain carries TRBV12-5 and TRBJ1-1; D is undetermined. Germline values: CDR1 LGHNT, CDR2 FRNRAP. CDR3 length: 13 amino acids. Deletions cut 6 bases from V and 1 base from J, with 9 bases between.

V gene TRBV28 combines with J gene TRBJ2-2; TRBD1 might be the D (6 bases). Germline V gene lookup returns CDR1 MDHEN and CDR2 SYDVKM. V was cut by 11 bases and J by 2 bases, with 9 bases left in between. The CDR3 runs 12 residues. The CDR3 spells CAAQGNTGELFF. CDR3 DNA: TGTGCCGCACAGGGAAACACCGGGGAGCTGTTTTTT.

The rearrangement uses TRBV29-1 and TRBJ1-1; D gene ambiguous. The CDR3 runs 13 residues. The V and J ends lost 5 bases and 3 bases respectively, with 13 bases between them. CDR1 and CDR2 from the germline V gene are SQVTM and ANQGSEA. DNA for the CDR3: TGCAGCGTTCGGTTGGGCGTAGACACTGAAGCTTTCTTT. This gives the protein CSVRLGVDTEAFF.

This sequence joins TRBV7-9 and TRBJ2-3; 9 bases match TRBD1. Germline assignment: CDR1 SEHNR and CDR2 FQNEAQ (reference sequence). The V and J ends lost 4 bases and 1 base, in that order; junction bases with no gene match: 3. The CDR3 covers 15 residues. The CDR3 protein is CASSSGQGRTDTQYF. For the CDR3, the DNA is TGTGCCAGCAGCTCGGGACAGGGCCGCACAGATACGCAGTATTTT.

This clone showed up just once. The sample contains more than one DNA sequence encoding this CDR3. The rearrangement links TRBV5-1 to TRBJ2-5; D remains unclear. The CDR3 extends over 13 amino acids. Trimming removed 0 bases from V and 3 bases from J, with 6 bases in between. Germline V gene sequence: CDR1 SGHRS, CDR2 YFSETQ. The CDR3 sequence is CASSLGGEETQYF. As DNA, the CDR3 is TGCGCCAGCAGCTTGGGTGGAGAAGAGACCCAGTACTTC. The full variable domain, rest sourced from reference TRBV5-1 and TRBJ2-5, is KAGVTQTPRYLIKTRGQQVTLSCSPISGHRSVSWYQQTPGQGLQFLFEYFSETQRNKGNFPGRFSGRQFSNSRSEMNVSTLELGDSALYLCASSLGGEETQYFGPGTRLLVL.

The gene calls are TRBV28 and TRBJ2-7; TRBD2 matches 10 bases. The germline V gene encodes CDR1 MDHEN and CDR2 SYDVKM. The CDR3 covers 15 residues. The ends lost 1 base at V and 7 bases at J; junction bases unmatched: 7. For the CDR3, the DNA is TGTGCCAGCAGTTTATCCCTAGCGGGAGTAGGGGAGCAGTACTTC. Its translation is CASSLSLAGVGEQYF.

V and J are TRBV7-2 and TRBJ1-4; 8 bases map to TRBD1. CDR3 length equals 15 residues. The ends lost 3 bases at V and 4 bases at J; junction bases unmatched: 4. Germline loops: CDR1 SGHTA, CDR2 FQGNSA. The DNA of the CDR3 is TGTGCCAGCAGCTTCGGACAGGGTCTTAATGAAAAACTGTTTTTT. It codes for CASSFGQGLNEKLFF.